A single sample is the source of the 26 T cell receptor beta chains below, sequenced in a study of human T cells and chemical hapten exposure. TCRdb re-called the RACE reads through MiXCR, storing one row per CDR3 protein. Among 100,000 to 150,000 distinct CDR3 sequences, 11% were seen once, and the ten largest hold approximately 2.5%. Specified time point: patch test 3, about 24 weeks after DPC sensitization. Stated treatment: therapeutic diphenylcyclopropenone sensitization with weekly scalp DPC. The sequenced sample was whole blood, obtained in connection with sensitization to the hapten diphenylcyclopropenone (DPC). The receptors shown here come from a woman in her 50s with alopecia areata. Some clones in this sample may be carry-over from other donors' samples.

This clonotype has more than one count but fewer than ten. The CDR3 region is CASSSGGTETQYF. CDR3 in DNA: TGTGCCAGCTCTTCAGGGGGGACAGAGACCCAGTACTTC. The V gene is TRBV28, the J gene TRBJ2-5; weak D call: TRBD1 (7 bases). The germline gives CDR1 MDHEN, CDR2 SYDVKM. The CDR3 extends over 13 amino acids. V shed 8 bases and J shed 4 bases, with 14 bases lying between them.

This clonotype was picked up a small number of times. This sequence joins TRBV20-1 and TRBJ2-3; 8 positions match TRBD2. The CDR3 has 16 amino acids. The J segment lost 2 bases and the V segment lost 5 bases, leaving 12 bases of the junction unmatched. Germline V gene sequence: CDR1 DFQATT, CDR2 SNEGSKA (reference sequence). The CDR3 DNA follows: TGCAGTGCTTACCCTAGCCGGGGGGGCCCCACAGATACGCAGTATTTT. Translation: CSAYPSRGGPTDTQYF.

The chain has TRBV5-1 and TRBJ2-5; 8 bases are a match to TRBD2. Germline V CDR1 and CDR2: SGHRS, YFSETQ. This CDR3 region has 14 residues. Trimming removed 4 bases from V and 3 bases from J; junction bases left unmatched: 5. The CDR3: CASSPLSGEETQYF. CDR3 coding DNA: TGCGCCAGCAGCCCCCTTAGCGGGGAAGAGACCCAGTACTTC.

This chain connects TRBV7-2 to TRBJ2-3; D is possibly TRBD2 (6 bases). The CDR3 is 13 residues long. Trimming stripped 4 bases from V and 6 bases from J, with 11 bases between. Germline values: CDR1 SGHTA, CDR2 FQGNSA. The CDR3 bases are TGTGCCAGCAGCTCCCAAAGCGGGGATACGCAGTATTTT. Amino acid sequence: CASSSQSGDTQYF.

The chain is built from TRBV6-2 or TRBV6-3 and TRBJ2-3; weak D call: TRBD2 (5 bases). Germline V gene data show CDR1 as MNHEY and CDR2 as SVGEGT. With 7 bases removed from V and 5 bases from J, the gap between germline ends came to 13 bases. This CDR3 is built from 13 residues. The CDR3 bases are TGTGCCAGCAAAGCATCAGGAGGAGATACGCAGTATTTT. Its protein product is CASKASGGDTQYF.

This clonotype was seen a few times. The chain's CDR3 is CAWSRDRGREQYF. CDR3 nucleotides: TGTGCCTGGTCCCGGGACAGGGGACGGGAGCAGTACTTC. The chain is built from TRBV30 and TRBJ2-7, with 10 bases that match TRBD1. The germline V gene has CDR1 GTSNPN and CDR2 SVGIG (reference sequence). The CDR3 contains 13 residues. Losses at the gene ends were 5 bases for V and 7 bases for J; bases not matched to a gene: 8.

There are a few counts of this clonotype. The V call is TRBV12-3 or TRBV12-4, the J call TRBJ2-3; possibly TRBD1 for D (6 bases). CDR3 length: 16 amino acids. V was shortened by 6 bases and J by 0 bases, with 16 bases between the two germline ends. As DNA, the CDR3 is TGTGCCAGCAGACCCGGACAGTCGATCAGCACAGATACGCAGTATTTT. This gives the protein CASRPGQSISTDTQYF.

There are a few counts of this clonotype. The genes are TRBV3-1 and TRBJ2-2; D unresolved. This CDR3 has 14 residues. Deletions cut 3 bases from V and 0 bases from J, with 5 bases between. CDR1 and CDR2 (germline): LGHDT, YNNKEL (reference sequence). CDR3 sequence (DNA): TGTGCCAGCAGCCATGTCGCGAACACCGGGGAGCTGTTTTTT. Its protein is CASSHVANTGELFF.

This clonotype was found a few times. This sequence joins TRBV12-3 or TRBV12-4 and TRBJ2-1; 12 bases fit TRBD1. V was clipped by 6 bases and J by 10 bases; unmatched bases: 10. The CDR3 runs 15 residues. In nucleotides, the CDR3 is TGTGCCAGCAGCGTCCGGGACAGGGGGCGCGGGGAGCAGTTCTTC. It specifies CASSVRDRGRGEQFF.

The chain employs TRBV12-3 or TRBV12-4 and TRBJ1-1, with 7 bases lining up with TRBD1. This CDR3 region has 13 residues. With 6 bases clipped from V and 11 bases from J, the junction kept 12 bases outside the gene matches. In DNA form, the CDR3 reads TGTGCCAGCAGCGGACAGGTTAACTCGGGGGCTTTCTTT. It specifies CASSGQVNSGAFF.

In this sample, this clonotype turned up a few times. The CDR3 loop is CSAVQRGGFTDTQYF. For the CDR3, the DNA is TGCAGTGCTGTCCAGCGGGGGGGTTTCACAGATACGCAGTATTTT. This rearrangement joins TRBV20-1 to TRBJ2-3, with 10 bases lining up with TRBD2. Germline-derived CDR1 and CDR2 are DFQATT and SNEGSKA (reference sequence). The CDR3 contains 15 residues. Trimming took 5 bases from V and 2 from J; bases not matched to a gene: 7.

The V gene is TRBV14, the J gene TRBJ2-7; no definite D call. Trimming shortened V by 3 bases and J by 2 bases, and 11 bases separated the two germline ends. CDR1 and CDR2 from the germline V gene are SGHDN and FVKESK. This CDR3 has 14 amino acids. The CDR3 DNA reads as TGTGCCAGCAGCCAGGCCACAGATCCCTACGAGCAGTACTTC. It translates to CASSQATDPYEQYF.

This clonotype has just a few counts. This chain links TRBV27 with TRBJ1-3; D is unresolved. Per germline, CDR1 MNHEY and CDR2 SMNVEV (reference sequence). The V end lost 8 bases, the J end lost 0 bases, and 2 bases lay between the germline ends. The CDR3 loop spans 11 amino acids. CDR3 DNA sequence: TGTGCCAGCTCCTCTGGAAACACCATATATTTT. Translated, it gives CASSSGNTIYF.

This clonotype was detected ten times or more. This chain joins TRBV28 and TRBJ2-5; D not certain. The CDR3 is made up of 13 amino acids. V gave up 1 base and J gave up 5 bases, with 8 bases separating them. Germline loops: CDR1 MDHEN, CDR2 SYDVKM. Here the CDR3 DNA reads TGTGCCAGCAGTTTATCACTCGGGGAGACCCAGTACTTC. Translating gives CASSLSLGETQYF.

The chain carries TRBV5-6 and TRBJ1-4; the match to TRBD1 covers 7 bases. Germline-derived CDR1 and CDR2 are SGHDT and YYEEEE. The CDR3 has 13 amino acids. Trimming cost V 4 bases and J 7 bases; bases outside gene matches: 4. The CDR3 region is CASSRTGSEKLFF. The CDR3 coding sequence is TGTGCCAGCAGCAGGACAGGCAGTGAAAAACTGTTTTTT.

This clonotype was observed a few times. The CDR3 nucleotides read TGTGCCAGCGGCGTAACATGGGATCAGCCCCAGCATTTT. Translating it yields CASGVTWDQPQHF. The chain employs TRBV6-1 and TRBJ1-5; D is ambiguous. Trimming pared 8 bases from V and 5 bases from J, leaving 13 bases between. The CDR3 contains 13 residues. CDR1 is MNHNS, CDR2 SASEGT, per germline.

Ten or more counts support this clonotype. This rearrangement joins TRBV12-3 or TRBV12-4 to TRBJ2-5; 7 bases match TRBD2. The CDR3 is 15 amino acids. The trim removed 6 bases at V and 0 bases at J, leaving 7 bases unmatched. The DNA for the CDR3 is TGTGCCAGCAGCAGGTGGCGGGGGTACCAAGAGACCCAGTACTTC. Encoded protein: CASSRWRGYQETQYF.

The gene calls are TRBV13 and TRBJ2-5; D may be TRBD1 (5 bases). Per the germline V gene, CDR1 is PRHDT and CDR2 is FYEKMQ (reference sequence). This CDR3 spans 13 amino acids. V gave up 5 bases and J gave up 5 bases, with 12 bases separating them. In nucleotides, the CDR3 is TGTGCCAGCAGCACCAGGGCCGGGGAGACCCAGTACTTC. It encodes CASSTRAGETQYF. The complete variable domain, with remaining parts taken from reference TRBV13 and TRBJ2-5, reads AAGVIQSPRHLIKEKRETATLKCYPIPRHDTVYWYQQGPGQDPQFLISFYEKMQSDKGSIPDRFSAQQFSDYHSELNMSSLELGDSALYFCASSTRAGETQYFGPGTRLLVL.

This clonotype has only a few counts. The rearrangement uses TRBV7-9 and TRBJ1-2; no clear D. This CDR3 contains 12 residues. Trimming took off 5 bases at V and 7 bases at J, with 11 bases between the two ends. Germline V lookup: CDR1 SEHNR, CDR2 FQNEAQ (reference sequence). CDR3 protein: CASSALVIGYTF. Written as DNA, the CDR3 is TGTGCCAGCAGCGCCCTAGTAATTGGCTACACCTTC.

This clonotype was found a few times. This chain links TRBV4-1 with TRBJ1-1; 9 bases fit TRBD1. The trim removed 0 bases at V and 4 bases at J, leaving 3 bases unmatched. The germline CDR1 and CDR2 sequences are MGHRA and YSYEKL. The CDR3 is 15 residues long. The CDR3 loop is CASSQDWTGATEAFF. CDR3 DNA: TGCGCCAGCAGCCAAGATTGGACAGGGGCCACTGAAGCTTTCTTT.

This clonotype was picked up many times. A much larger clone lies one base from this, so it may be a read error. This chain links TRBV9 with TRBJ1-1, with 7 bases matching TRBD1. V was clipped by 0 bases and J by 4 bases; unmatched bases: 6. Germline V lookup: CDR1 SGDLS, CDR2 YYNGEE. This CDR3 spans 15 amino acids. CDR3 sequence reads: CASSVGGGWGTEAFF. The CDR3 region has the DNA TGTGCCAGCAGCGTAGGAGGGGGCTGGGGCACTGAAGCTTTCTTT.

The chain is built from TRBV7-9 and TRBJ1-5, with a weak D call TRBD1 (5 bases). The CDR3 is made up of 16 amino acids. Trimming removed 5 bases at V and 0 bases at J, with 14 bases between. Germline V CDR1 and CDR2: SEHNR, FQNEAQ (reference sequence). The CDR3: CASSPLGGVSNQPQHF. The CDR3 nucleotides are TGTGCCAGCAGCCCCCTGGGGGGGGTTAGCAATCAGCCCCAGCATTTT.

The rearrangement joins TRBV6-1 to TRBJ1-2; 9 positions agree with TRBD1. CDR3 length equals 17 residues. Germline values: CDR1 MNHNS, CDR2 SASEGT. Losses at the gene ends were 4 bases for V and 3 bases for J; bases not matched to a gene: 12. The CDR3 sequence: CASSAPGGQGIDYGYTF. The DNA of the CDR3 is TGTGCCAGCAGTGCTCCCGGCGGACAGGGGATAGACTATGGCTACACCTTC.

This clonotype was counted a few times. V is TRBV5-6 and J is TRBJ1-2; possible D gene TRBD1, 5 bases. V shed 4 bases and J shed 4 bases, with 14 bases lying between them. This CDR3 has 14 residues. Germline CDR1 reads SGHDT; CDR2 reads YYEEEE. The CDR3 loop is CASSGDGSRYGYTF. The CDR3 region has the DNA TGTGCCAGCAGCGGGGACGGTTCGCGCTATGGCTACACCTTC.

This clonotype was seen only a few times. The V and J genes are TRBV6-2 or TRBV6-3 and TRBJ1-5; 7 bases line up with TRBD1. Germline V gene data show CDR1 as MNHEY and CDR2 as SVGEGT. V shed 1 base, J shed 3 bases, and the junction held 18 bases outside the gene matches. CDR3 length equals 20 residues. The CDR3 protein is CASSYLPGQPMDFPNQPQHF. For the CDR3, the DNA is TGTGCCAGCAGTTACTTACCGGGACAGCCGATGGATTTTCCCAATCAGCCCCAGCATTTT.

The J gene is TRBJ1-1, the V gene TRBV12-3 or TRBV12-4; TRBD1 agrees at 9 bases. V lost 6 bases to trimming and J lost 4 bases; unmatched junction nucleotides: 6. There are 14 residues in the CDR3. The CDR3 sequence: CASSPGQGSTEAFF. The CDR3 region has the DNA TGTGCCAGCAGCCCGGGACAGGGATCCACTGAAGCTTTCTTT.